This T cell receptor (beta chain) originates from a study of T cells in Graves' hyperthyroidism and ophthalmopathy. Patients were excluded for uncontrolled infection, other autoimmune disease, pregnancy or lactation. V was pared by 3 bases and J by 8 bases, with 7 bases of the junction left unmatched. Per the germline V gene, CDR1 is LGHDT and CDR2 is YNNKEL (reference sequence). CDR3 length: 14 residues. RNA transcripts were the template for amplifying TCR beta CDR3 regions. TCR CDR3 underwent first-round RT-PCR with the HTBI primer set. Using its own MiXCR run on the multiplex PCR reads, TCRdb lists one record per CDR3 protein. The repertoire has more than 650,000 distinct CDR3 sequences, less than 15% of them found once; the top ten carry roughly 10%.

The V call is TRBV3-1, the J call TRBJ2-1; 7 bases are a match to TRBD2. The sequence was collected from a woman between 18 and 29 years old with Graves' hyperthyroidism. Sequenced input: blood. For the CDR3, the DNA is TGTGCCAGCAGCCACCTACTAGCGATTGATGAGCAGTTCTTC. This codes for CASSHLLAIDEQFF.